This entry lists 28 T cell receptor beta chains sequenced from one sample in a study of Ad26.COV2.S vaccination and SARS-CoV-2 variants. Stated treatment: around 19 received Ad26.COV2.S at low or high dose, single or two shots; 5 received placebo; per-sample allocation not given. Specimens were obtained on day 63 following the first vaccine or placebo injection. Clones were read by immunoSEQ multiplex PCR, and TCRdb kept only the in-frame ones, dropping some. The table lists about 320,000 clones, approximately 86% of them singletons. The sequencing here drew on peripheral blood, taken in a trial of Ad26.COV2.S vaccine versus placebo. The receptors come from a person aged 18 to 59 who received the Ad26.COV2.S COVID-19 vaccine or a placebo.

In the case of this clone: This CDR3 is also generated by other DNA sequences in the sample. This chain joins TRBV6-5 and TRBJ1-1; 7 positions match TRBD1. With 6 bases clipped from V and 4 bases from J, the junction kept 5 bases outside the gene matches. Per the germline V gene, CDR1 is MNHEY and CDR2 is SVGAGI. The CDR3 spans 13 residues. The CDR3 sequence: CASRGDRGTEAFF. CDR3 nucleotides: TGTGCCAGCAGAGGGGACAGAGGCACTGAAGCTTTCTTT.

This clone was observed a single time. The rearrangement uses TRBV6-5 and TRBJ1-3; D is unclear. V lost 6 bases, J lost 0 bases, and 9 bases lay in between. CDR1 MNHEY and CDR2 SVGAGI come from the germline V gene. The CDR3 totals 14 residues. CDR3 sequence reads: CASSGRFSGNTIYF. DNA for the CDR3: TGTGCCAGCAGCGGACGGTTCTCTGGAAACACCATATATTTT.

This clone was recorded once. The chain is built from TRBV19 and TRBJ1-2; D gene uncertain. This CDR3 comprises 13 residues. Germline-derived CDR1 and CDR2 are LNHDA and SQIVND (reference sequence). Trimming removed 5 bases at V and 4 bases at J, with 11 bases between. CDR3 protein: CASSPPVGYGYTF. CDR3 in DNA: TGTGCCAGTAGTCCGCCGGTAGGCTATGGCTACACCTTC.

V usage is TRBV11-2 and J usage is TRBJ1-1; D not resolved. The germline CDR1 and CDR2 sequences are SGHAT and FQNNGV. The germline V and J ends were trimmed by 1 base and 2 bases, with 8 bases remaining between them. This CDR3 is 14 amino acids long. This CDR3 is CASSLVQYNTEAFF. In DNA form, the CDR3 reads TGTGCCAGCAGCTTAGTTCAGTACAACACTGAAGCTTTCTTT.

This clone has a handful of counts. The chain carries TRBV5-1 and TRBJ1-2; no reliable D call. Trimming pared 1 base from V and 4 bases from J, leaving 5 bases between. Germline V gene data show CDR1 as SGHRS and CDR2 as YFSETQ. The CDR3 length is 12 residues. CDR3 residues: CASSLRSYGYTF. The CDR3 DNA reads as TGCGCCAGCAGCTTGAGAAGCTATGGCTACACCTTC.

There are a few counts of this clone. V and J are TRBV4-2 and TRBJ1-2; 9 bases are shared with TRBD1. The CDR3 consists of 17 residues. The V gene end was trimmed by 3 bases and the J gene end by 6 bases; junction bases not matched to a gene: 14. The germline V gene has CDR1 LGHNA and CDR2 YNFKEQ. CDR3 nucleotide sequence: TGTGCCAGCAGCCACTCCGGGACAGGGCAGCAGGGCGATGGCTACACCTTC. Residues: CASSHSGTGQQGDGYTF.

The gene calls are TRBV30 and TRBJ1-3; the match to TRBD1 covers 9 bases. Per germline, CDR1 GTSNPN and CDR2 SVGIG (reference sequence). V was clipped by 5 bases and J by 4 bases; unmatched bases: 9. The CDR3 has 15 residues. The CDR3 region has the DNA TGTGCCTGGGGATACAGGGGGCGAGTCGGAAACACCATATATTTT. Translation gives CAWGYRGRVGNTIYF.

The chain is built from TRBV18 and TRBJ2-3, with D maybe TRBD1 (6 bases). The germline CDR1 and CDR2 sequences are KGHSH and LQKENI. Trimming took off 0 bases at V and 2 bases at J, with 12 bases between the two ends. The CDR3 is 16 amino acids. CDR3 region: CASSPPGTQPTDTQYF. In DNA form, the CDR3 reads TGTGCCAGCTCACCACCAGGGACACAGCCCACAGATACGCAGTATTTT.

The rearrangement joins TRBV9 to TRBJ1-2, with TRBD1 identical over 9 bases. Trimming removed 2 bases from V and 5 bases from J; junction bases left unmatched: 4. Germline values: CDR1 SGDLS, CDR2 YYNGEE. CDR3 size: 14 residues. Written as DNA, the CDR3 is TGTGCCAGCAGCGTCAGGACAGGGGAATATGGCTACACCTTC. Translating it yields CASSVRTGEYGYTF.

The chain uses TRBV30 and TRBJ1-1; 7 nucleotides line up with TRBD1. The CDR3 is made up of 15 amino acids. V was clipped by 3 bases and J by 4 bases; unmatched bases: 11. The germline V gene has CDR1 GTSNPN and CDR2 SVGIG (reference sequence). As DNA, the CDR3 is TGTGCCTGGAGAGGGGGCGAGGGGGAGGGCACTGAAGCTTTCTTT. It specifies CAWRGGEGEGTEAFF.

This clone was seen once. J is TRBJ1-3 and V is TRBV5-1; 7 bases align to TRBD1. The J segment lost 2 bases and the V segment lost 3 bases, leaving 11 bases of the junction unmatched. Looked up from germline, CDR1 is SGHRS and CDR2 is YFSETQ. The length of the CDR3 is 17 residues. The CDR3 DNA reads TGCGCCAGCAGCTCCTCGACAGGGCCGAGGACTGGAAACACCATATATTTT. Translated: CASSSSTGPRTGNTIYF.

The V gene is TRBV4-3, the J gene TRBJ1-6; perhaps TRBD1 as D (6 bases). The CDR3 has 15 amino acids. V was trimmed by 3 bases and J by 6 bases, leaving 12 bases between them. In germline, CDR1 is LGHNA, CDR2 YSLEER. The CDR3 DNA reads as TGCGCCAGCAGCCAGGACAGTGCCTCTAATTCACCCCTCCACTTT. The encoded protein is CASSQDSASNSPLHF.

This clone was seen just once. The rearrangement uses TRBV2 and TRBJ2-7, with unresolved D. The CDR3 sequence is 13 residues long. Germline values: CDR1 SNHLY, CDR2 FYNNEI. The germline V and J ends were trimmed by 1 base and 7 bases, with 11 bases remaining between them. The DNA for the CDR3 is TGTGCCAGCAGTGAAGAACAAGTCAGGGAGCAGTACTTC. Its protein is CASSEEQVREQYF. The full variable domain, completed using reference TRBV2 and TRBJ2-7, is EPEVTQTPSHQVTQMGQEVILRCVPISNHLYFYWYRQILGQKVEFLVSFYNNEISEKSEIFDDQFSVERPDGSNFTLKIRSTKLEDSAMYFCASSEEQVREQYFGPGTRLTVT.

The rearrangement links TRBV4-2 to TRBJ1-5; tentatively, D is TRBD1 (6 bases). Germline values: CDR1 LGHNA, CDR2 YNFKEQ. The V and J ends lost 8 bases and 7 bases respectively, with 12 bases between them. This CDR3 is 12 amino acids long. This CDR3 reads CASGGGGQPQHF. DNA of the CDR3: TGTGCCAGCGGAGGGGGGGGCCAGCCCCAGCATTTT.

The chain couples TRBV3-1 (or the pseudogene TRBV3-2) to TRBJ2-4; weak D call: TRBD2 (6 bases). The CDR3 is 16 residues long. Germline assignment: CDR1 LGHDT and CDR2 YNNKEL (reference sequence). V was clipped by 5 bases and J by 0 bases, with 14 bases between them. This chain's CDR3 is CASSAYSGLAKNIQYF. The CDR3 bases are TGTGCCAGCAGCGCCTATAGCGGATTAGCCAAAAACATTCAGTACTTC.

The gene calls are TRBV7-8 and TRBJ2-3; 10 bases line up with TRBD2. V dropped 7 bases and J dropped 5; count of bases not matched to a gene: 9. Germline CDR1 is SGHVS and CDR2 is FQNEAQ. The CDR3 extends over 15 amino acids. The CDR3 spells CASKTAGGFGDTQYF. DNA for the CDR3: TGTGCCAGCAAAACAGCGGGGGGGTTTGGAGATACGCAGTATTTT.

The chain couples TRBV5-1 to TRBJ1-2, with D perhaps matching TRBD1 (6 bases). Germline assignment: CDR1 SGHRS and CDR2 YFSETQ. V was shortened by 0 bases and J by 4 bases, with 16 bases between the two germline ends. There are 16 residues in the CDR3. The CDR3 reads CASSLGQGYLVYGYTF. CDR3 nucleotides: TGCGCCAGCAGCTTGGGTCAGGGGTACTTGGTCTATGGCTACACCTTC.

V is TRBV6-2 or TRBV6-3 and J is TRBJ1-6, with D possibly being TRBD1 (5 bases). This CDR3 has 13 amino acids. The germline gives CDR1 MNHEY, CDR2 SVGEGT. V was cut by 4 bases and J by 11 bases, with 12 bases left in between. CDR3 nucleotides: TGTGCCAGCAGTTTTGGGGCGGCGACACCCCTCCACTTT. This sequence encodes CASSFGAATPLHF.

The J gene is TRBJ2-7, the V gene TRBV7-9; tentatively, D is TRBD1 or TRBD2 (5 bases each). Trimming shortened V by 2 bases and J by 6 bases, and 14 bases separated the two germline ends. Germline CDR1 reads SEHNR; CDR2 reads FQNEAQ (reference sequence). This CDR3 has 14 amino acids. The CDR3 DNA sequence: TGTGCCAGCAGCTTAACCCCGGGGCCCGGCGAGCAGTACTTC. Translating it yields CASSLTPGPGEQYF. Complete variable domain (other parts from reference TRBV7-9 and TRBJ2-7): DTGVSQNPRHKITKRGQNVTFRCDPISEHNRLYWYRQTLGQGPEFLTYFQNEAQLEKSRLLSDRFSAERPKGSFSTLEIQRTEQGDSAMYLCASSLTPGPGEQYFGPGTRLTVT.

The J gene is TRBJ1-2, the V gene TRBV12-3 or TRBV12-4, with D unclear. This CDR3 is 13 amino acids long. Between the trimmed V and J ends, which lost 6 bases and 8 bases, there was a span of 16 bases. CDR3 bases: TGTGCCAGCAGCCCTAACAGCCGTTTAGGCTACACCTTC. Translated: CASSPNSRLGYTF.

The chain links TRBV6-5 to TRBJ1-6; weak D call: TRBD1 (5 bases). The CDR3 is 14 amino acids. Per the germline V gene, CDR1 is MNHEY and CDR2 is SVGAGI. Trimming cost V 9 bases and J 0 bases, with 9 bases left between them. This CDR3 reads CASDRDSYNSPLHF. CDR3 nucleotide sequence: TGTGCCAGTGACAGAGACTCCTATAATTCACCCCTCCACTTT.

The rearrangement links TRBV30 to TRBJ1-5; D ambiguous. The CDR3 spans 13 residues. Germline-derived CDR1 and CDR2 are GTSNPN and SVGIG (reference sequence). With 1 base removed from V and 6 bases from J, the gap between germline ends came to 10 bases. CDR3 in DNA: TGTGCCTGGAGTGATGCTGTTCGTCAGCCCCAGCATTTT. Its translation: CAWSDAVRQPQHF.

This clone was detected only once. The V gene is TRBV4-1, the J gene TRBJ2-2; TRBD2 matches at 10 bases. There are 17 residues in the CDR3. V shed 0 bases, J shed 1 base, and the junction held 2 bases outside the gene matches. CDR1 is MGHRA, CDR2 YSYEKL, per germline. CDR3 in amino acids: CASSQDTSGMNTGELFF. The CDR3 nucleotides read TGCGCCAGCAGCCAAGATACTAGCGGGATGAACACCGGGGAGCTGTTTTTT.

The CDR3 here is CASSLTRSRRYNEQFF. The DNA of the CDR3 is TGTGCCAGCAGCCTGACTAGGTCCCGACGTTACAATGAGCAGTTCTTC. J is TRBJ2-1 and V is TRBV7-2, with a tentative D call TRBD2 (6 bases). CDR1 is SGHTA, CDR2 FQGNSA, per germline. The CDR3 is 16 amino acids. V lost 5 bases and J lost 4, with 18 bases in between.

The chain recombines TRBV6-2 or TRBV6-3 with TRBJ2-1; TRBD2 agrees at 7 bases. J gave up 4 bases and V 0 bases, and 6 bases lay outside the gene matches. In germline, CDR1 is MNHEY, CDR2 SVGEGT. The CDR3 is 16 amino acids. CDR3 residues: CASSYSASGIYNEQFF. CDR3 coding DNA: TGTGCCAGCAGTTACTCCGCTAGCGGAATATACAATGAGCAGTTCTTC.

This sequence joins TRBV4-3 and TRBJ1-2; D might be TRBD1 (6 bases). CDR1 and CDR2 from the germline V gene are LGHNA and YSLEER. The CDR3 runs 16 residues. V was cut by 4 bases and J by 5 bases, with 20 bases left in between. The CDR3 reads CASSLETGAQGYGYTF. As DNA, the CDR3 is TGCGCCAGCAGCCTCGAAACCGGGGCACAGGGATATGGCTACACCTTC.

J is TRBJ1-2 and V is TRBV12-3 or TRBV12-4, with a possible D match to TRBD1 (5 bases). The CDR3 has 12 amino acids. V gave up 6 bases and J gave up 6 bases, with 11 bases separating them. The CDR3, as DNA: TGTGCCAGCAGATCCAGGGAGGATGGCTACACCTTC. Amino acids: CASRSREDGYTF.

This rearrangement joins TRBV2 to TRBJ2-6; maybe TRBD1 (5 bases). This CDR3 has 17 residues. Germline CDR1 and CDR2: SNHLY and FYNNEI. The V gene lost 6 bases and the J gene lost 0 bases, with 15 bases spanning the gap. The chain's CDR3 is CASSRTGPFSGANVLTF. DNA of the CDR3: TGTGCCAGCAGCCGAACAGGTCCCTTCTCTGGGGCCAACGTCCTGACTTTC. Based on the CDR3 plus reference TRBV2 and TRBJ2-6, the full variable domain is EPEVTQTPSHQVTQMGQEVILRCVPISNHLYFYWYRQILGQKVEFLVSFYNNEISEKSEIFDDQFSVERPDGSNFTLKIRSTKLEDSAMYFCASSRTGPFSGANVLTFGAGSRLTVL.